This T cell receptor beta chain is drawn from a study of low-dose radiotherapy and immunotherapy resistance in tumors. TRAV- and TRBV-specific primers, spanning alpha and beta chains, primed first-strand cDNA. Using a constant-region primer together with a V-primer adapter, TCRs were subjected to about 20 PCR cycles of amplification. Using its own MiXCR run on the reads, TCRdb lists one record per CDR3 protein. The sample yields tens of thousands of distinct CDR3 sequences, about 53% seen once. The germline V gene encodes CDR1 MDHEN and CDR2 SYDVKM. The CDR3 is made up of 18 amino acids. V shed 6 bases and J 5 bases; nucleotides not matched to a gene: 15. This clonotype rates as medium-sized. Time point described: after trial treatment. Treatment defined: LDRT plus nivolumab, ipilimumab, low-dose cyclophosphamide and aspirin (RACIN trial).

The sequences come from PBMCs, collected after low-dose radiotherapy plus immunotherapy. The rearrangement links TRBV28 to TRBJ2-5; 13 positions agree with TRBD2. The receptor comes from a male donor with gallbladder cancer. The CDR3, as DNA: TGTGCCAGCAGCCCCCCGGGACTAGCGGGAATAGTAGGGGAGACCCAGTACTTC. Protein: CASSPPGLAGIVGETQYF.